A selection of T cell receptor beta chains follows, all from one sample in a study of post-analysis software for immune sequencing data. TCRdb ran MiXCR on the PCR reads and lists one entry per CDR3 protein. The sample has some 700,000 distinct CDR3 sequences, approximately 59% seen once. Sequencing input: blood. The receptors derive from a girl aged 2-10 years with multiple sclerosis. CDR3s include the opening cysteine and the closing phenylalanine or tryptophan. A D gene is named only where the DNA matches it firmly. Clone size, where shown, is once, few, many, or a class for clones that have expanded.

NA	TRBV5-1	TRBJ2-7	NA	CANSLRGATYEQYF	TGCGCCAACAGCTTGCGCGGGGCGACCTACGAGCAGTACTTC
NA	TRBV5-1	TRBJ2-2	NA	CASSLRTEPERELFF	TGCGCCAGCAGCTTGAGGACGGAACCCGAGCGGGAGCTGTTTTTT
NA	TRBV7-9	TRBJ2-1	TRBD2	CASSLTAGGYNEQFF	TGTGCCAGCAGCTTAACGGCGGGAGGTTACAATGAGCAGTTCTTC
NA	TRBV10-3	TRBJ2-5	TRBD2	CAAQPAGGGTQYF	TGTGCCGCACAACCAGCGGGGGGCGGGACCCAGTACTTC
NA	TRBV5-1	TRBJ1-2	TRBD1	CASSFPGQGIGGYTF	TGCGCCAGCAGCTTCCCGGGACAGGGAATTGGAGGCTACACCTTC
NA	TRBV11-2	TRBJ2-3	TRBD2	CASSPVAGYTDTQYF	TGTGCCAGCAGCCCCGTAGCGGGGTACACAGATACACAGTATTTT
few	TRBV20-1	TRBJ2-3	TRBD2	CSGSLARIDTQYF	TGCAGTGGGTCACTAGCGAGGATAGATACGCAGTATTTT
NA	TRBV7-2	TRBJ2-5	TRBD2	CASSLSSGSPETQYF	TGTGCCAGCAGCTTAAGTAGCGGGAGTCCGGAGACCCAGTACTTC
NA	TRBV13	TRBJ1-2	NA	CASGIIWDAYGYTF	TGTGCCAGCGGCATTATATGGGACGCATATGGCTACACCTTC
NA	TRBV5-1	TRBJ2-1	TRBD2	CASSLSQAGSEQFF	TGCGCCAGCAGCTTGAGTCAAGCGGGGAGTGAGCAGTTCTTC
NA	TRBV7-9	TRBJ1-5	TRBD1	CASSSTGGGSNQPQHF	TGTGCCAGCAGCAGCACAGGGGGCGGTAGCAATCAGCCCCAGCATTTT
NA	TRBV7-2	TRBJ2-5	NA	CASSLERTPGTQYF	TGTGCCAGCAGCTTAGAGAGGACCCCAGGGACCCAGTACTTC
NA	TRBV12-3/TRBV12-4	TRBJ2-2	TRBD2	CASSRLAGGELFF	TGTGCCAGCAGCCGACTAGCAGGCGGGGAGCTGTTTTTT
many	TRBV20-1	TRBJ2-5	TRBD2	CSARAEISGDQETQYF	TGCAGTGCTAGAGCGGAGATTAGCGGGGACCAAGAGACCCAGTACTTC
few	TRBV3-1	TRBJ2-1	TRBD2	CASSLQAGGPGDEQFF	TGTGCCAGCAGCTTACAAGCGGGAGGACCGGGGGATGAGCAGTTCTTC
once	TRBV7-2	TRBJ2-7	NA	CASSLVGTGAASYEQYF	TGTGCCAGCAGCTTAGTGGGTACGGGGGCGGCTTCCTACGAGCAGTACTTC
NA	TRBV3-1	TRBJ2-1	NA	CASSRLVYNEQFF	TGTGCCAGCAGCCGACTAGTGTACAATGAGCAGTTCTTC
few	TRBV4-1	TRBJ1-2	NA	CASSQNQGGGLHYGYTF	TGCGCCAGCAGCCAAAACCAGGGAGGGGGACTCCACTATGGCTACACCTTC
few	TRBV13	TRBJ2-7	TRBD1	CASSLRGRAAVEQYF	TGTGCCAGCAGCCTCAGGGGGCGGGCGGCGGTAGAGCAGTACTTC
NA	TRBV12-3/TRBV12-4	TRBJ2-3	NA	CASSLNSGSRTDTQYF	TGTGCCAGCAGTTTGAACTCGGGGTCAAGAACAGATACGCAGTATTTT
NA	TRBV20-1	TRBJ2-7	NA	CRAREGHYEQYF	TGCAGGGCTAGAGAGGGACATTACGAGCAGTACTTC
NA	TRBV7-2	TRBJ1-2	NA	CASSLAHGRRGYGYTF	TGTGCCAGCAGCTTAGCCCACGGACGAAGGGGCTATGGCTACACCTTC
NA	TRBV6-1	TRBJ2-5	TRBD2	CASSETAGGPPETQYF	TGTGCCAGCAGTGAAACGGCGGGGGGGCCCCCGGAGACCCAGTACTTC
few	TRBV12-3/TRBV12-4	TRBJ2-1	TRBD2	CASSLDGTSGRHNEQFF	TGTGCCAGCAGTTTAGACGGTACTAGCGGGAGACACAATGAGCAGTTCTTC
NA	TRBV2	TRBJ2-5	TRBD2	CAGGKLAGDLSPETQYF	TGTGCCGGTGGGAAACTAGCGGGGGATTTAAGTCCGGAGACCCAGTACTTC
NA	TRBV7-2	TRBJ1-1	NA	CASSLGGGATVGAFF	TGTGCCAGCAGCTTAGGGGGGGGTGCTACTGTCGGAGCTTTCTTT